This TCR beta chain stems from a study of blood T cells in healthy people across ages. The germline V gene encodes CDR1 MRHNA and CDR2 SNTAGT. CDR3 length: 13 residues. The V end was cut by 2 bases, the J end by 4 bases, with 7 bases between. A second about 6 to 12 cycle PCR used barcoded and J-beta primers. TCRdb re-analysed the 5' RACE reads in MiXCR, keeping a single row per CDR3 protein. The data contain 700,000 to 1,000,000 distinct CDR3 sequences, roughly 44% of them seen just once; the ten biggest clones take up around 18%. The chain employs TRBV6-4 and TRBJ2-3; D perhaps matches TRBD1 (5 bases). Sequencing used blood. The sequence derives from a man between 60 and 75 years old in good health. Here the CDR3 reads CASSDGAADTQYF. The DNA of the CDR3 is TGTGCCAGCAGTGACGGGGCCGCAGATACGCAGTATTTT.